A selection of T cell receptor beta chains follows, all from one sample in a study of blood T cell repertoires in COVID-19. Here immunoSEQ multiplex PCR was the method, and the copy in TCRdb shows in-frame clones only, minus some. The sample lists approximately 63,000 clones, about 90% occurring once. The sample taken for sequencing was peripheral blood. These receptors all come from a man of 80 years or more in a cohort sampled during active COVID-19. Both conserved end residues are part of each CDR3. Each record gives: D gene, clone size, J gene, V gene, CDR3 DNA, CDR3 protein. D genes are given only for firm matches. Not every row has a clone size; where given, it reads once, few, many or a size class.

D gene: NA
clone size: NA
J gene: TRBJ2-3
V gene: TRBV6-5
CDR3 DNA: TGTGCCAGCAGTTACGAAGGGGTTGATACGCAGTATTTT
CDR3 protein: CASSYEGVDTQYF

D gene: TRBD1
clone size: few
J gene: TRBJ1-2
V gene: TRBV9
CDR3 DNA: TGTGCCAGCAGCGCCGGGGCAGGGGGTAACTATGGCTACACCTTC
CDR3 protein: CASSAGAGGNYGYTF

D gene: NA
clone size: NA
J gene: TRBJ1-2
V gene: TRBV2
CDR3 DNA: TGTGCCAGCAGTGAGGACATCTATGGCTACACCTTC
CDR3 protein: CASSEDIYGYTF

D gene: TRBD1
clone size: NA
J gene: TRBJ2-7
V gene: TRBV19
CDR3 DNA: TGTGCCAGTAGTCCGGGGGACAGGACCTACGAGCAGTACTTC
CDR3 protein: CASSPGDRTYEQYF

D gene: NA
clone size: once
J gene: TRBJ1-2
V gene: TRBV3-1/TRBV3-2
CDR3 DNA: TGTGCCAGCAGCCCCGACGGGAACTATGGCTACACCTTC
CDR3 protein: CASSPDGNYGYTF

D gene: TRBD2
clone size: NA
J gene: TRBJ2-3
V gene: TRBV18
CDR3 DNA: TGTGCCAGCTCACCACCGGGCGGGGGGGCAGGCACAGATACGCAGTATTTT
CDR3 protein: CASSPPGGGAGTDTQYF

D gene: NA
clone size: NA
J gene: TRBJ2-3
V gene: TRBV9
CDR3 DNA: TGTGCCAGCAGCGTAGGGGCTACCACAGATACGCAGTATTTT
CDR3 protein: CASSVGATTDTQYF

D gene: TRBD1
clone size: NA
J gene: TRBJ1-3
V gene: TRBV7-2
CDR3 DNA: TGTGCCAGCAGCCCCGGACAGGGTTCCTCTGGAAACACCATATATTTT
CDR3 protein: CASSPGQGSSGNTIYF

D gene: TRBD2
clone size: NA
J gene: TRBJ2-1
V gene: TRBV10-3
CDR3 DNA: TGTGCCATCAGTCATCCGGAGGGACTAGCGGTAAATGAGCAGTTCTTC
CDR3 protein: CAISHPEGLAVNEQFF

D gene: TRBD2
clone size: NA
J gene: TRBJ2-1
V gene: TRBV14
CDR3 DNA: TGTGCCAGCAGCCAAGGGGACTACAACAATGAGCAGTTCTTC
CDR3 protein: CASSQGDYNNEQFF

D gene: TRBD1
clone size: NA
J gene: TRBJ2-4
V gene: TRBV30
CDR3 DNA: TGTGCCTGGAGTCCTCGACAGGGGGCGGACAAAAACATTCAGTACTTC
CDR3 protein: CAWSPRQGADKNIQYF

D gene: TRBD1
clone size: NA
J gene: TRBJ2-1
V gene: TRBV4-2
CDR3 DNA: TGTGCCAGCAGCCAAGTTGCCGGACAGGGGGGGAATGAGCAGTTCTTC
CDR3 protein: CASSQVAGQGGNEQFF

D gene: TRBD1
clone size: NA
J gene: TRBJ1-1
V gene: TRBV7-3
CDR3 DNA: TGTGCCAGCAGCTTAAAGGGGGCGAACACTGAAGCTTTCTTT
CDR3 protein: CASSLKGANTEAFF

D gene: TRBD1
clone size: NA
J gene: TRBJ1-1
V gene: TRBV6-1
CDR3 DNA: TGTGCCAGCAGTGAACTGGACAGGGCCTCTGAAGCTTTCTTT
CDR3 protein: CASSELDRASEAFF

D gene: TRBD1
clone size: NA
J gene: TRBJ2-1
V gene: TRBV19
CDR3 DNA: TGTGCCAGTAGTATAGGGGGACAGTCCGGGCAGTTCTTC
CDR3 protein: CASSIGGQSGQFF

D gene: TRBD1
clone size: NA
J gene: TRBJ2-5
V gene: TRBV19
CDR3 DNA: TGTGCCAGTAGTATAGATGGGGACAGGGGGCCTCAAGAGACCCAGTACTTC
CDR3 protein: CASSIDGDRGPQETQYF

D gene: TRBD2
clone size: NA
J gene: TRBJ2-2
V gene: TRBV11-3
CDR3 DNA: TGTGCCAGCAGCTTACGGGGGGGGAACACCGGGGAGCTGTTTTTT
CDR3 protein: CASSLRGGNTGELFF

D gene: NA
clone size: once
J gene: TRBJ2-2
V gene: TRBV7-3
CDR3 DNA: TGTGCCAGCAGCTTAAACAGGGAAGGGGAGCTGTTTTTT
CDR3 protein: CASSLNREGELFF

D gene: TRBD2
clone size: NA
J gene: TRBJ2-1
V gene: TRBV4-1
CDR3 DNA: TGCGCCAGCAGCCAGCAGACTAGCGGTCTCTACAATGAGCAGTTCTTC
CDR3 protein: CASSQQTSGLYNEQFF

D gene: TRBD1
clone size: NA
J gene: TRBJ1-1
V gene: TRBV29-1
CDR3 DNA: TGCAGCGGGCGGACAGGGGGCGGAAGCACTGAAGCTTTCTTT
CDR3 protein: CSGRTGGGSTEAFF

D gene: TRBD1
clone size: NA
J gene: TRBJ2-5
V gene: TRBV4-1
CDR3 DNA: TGCGCCAGCAGCCCCGGGACAGGGAGGTTTGAGACCCAGTACTTC
CDR3 protein: CASSPGTGRFETQYF

D gene: TRBD2
clone size: NA
J gene: TRBJ2-7
V gene: TRBV10-3
CDR3 DNA: TGTGCCATCAGCCAGACTAGCGGGGTCCCCGAGCAGTACTTC
CDR3 protein: CAISQTSGVPEQYF

D gene: NA
clone size: NA
J gene: TRBJ1-2
V gene: TRBV6-4
CDR3 DNA: TGTGCCAGCAGTGAGACAGCCGGAGGGAGCTATGGCTACACCTTC
CDR3 protein: CASSETAGGSYGYTF

D gene: NA
clone size: NA
J gene: TRBJ2-7
V gene: TRBV15
CDR3 DNA: TGTGCCACCAGCAGAGGGGGAGGGGGGAACGAGCAGTACTTC
CDR3 protein: CATSRGGGGNEQYF

D gene: NA
clone size: NA
J gene: TRBJ2-3
V gene: TRBV4-3
CDR3 DNA: TGCGCCAGCAGCGGTACAGGGGATACGCAGTATTTT
CDR3 protein: CASSGTGDTQYF

D gene: NA
clone size: NA
J gene: TRBJ1-4
V gene: TRBV4-1
CDR3 DNA: TGCGCCAGCAGCCGAGACGGACAGTCTAATGAAAAACTGTTTTTT
CDR3 protein: CASSRDGQSNEKLFF

D gene: NA
clone size: NA
J gene: TRBJ1-5
V gene: TRBV6-6
CDR3 DNA: TGTGCCAGCAGTTACTTGGCACTAAATCAGCCCCAGCATTTT
CDR3 protein: CASSYLALNQPQHF

D gene: TRBD2
clone size: NA
J gene: TRBJ2-3
V gene: TRBV5-1
CDR3 DNA: TGCGCCAGCAGCTTCAGCGGGGGTGGAGATACGCAGTATTTT
CDR3 protein: CASSFSGGGDTQYF

D gene: TRBD1
clone size: few
J gene: TRBJ2-7
V gene: TRBV18
CDR3 DNA: TGTGCCAGCTCACTCAGTCCACCGGGACAGGACACCTACGAGCAGTACTTC
CDR3 protein: CASSLSPPGQDTYEQYF

D gene: TRBD1
clone size: NA
J gene: TRBJ2-7
V gene: TRBV12-3/TRBV12-4
CDR3 DNA: TGTGCCAGCAGTCGACAGGGGACCTACGAGCAGTACTTC
CDR3 protein: CASSRQGTYEQYF

D gene: NA
clone size: NA
J gene: TRBJ1-1
V gene: TRBV12-3/TRBV12-4
CDR3 DNA: TGTGCCAGCAGTTTGTTGGGGCTCACTGAAGCTTTCTTT
CDR3 protein: CASSLLGLTEAFF

D gene: NA
clone size: NA
J gene: TRBJ1-2
V gene: TRBV7-2
CDR3 DNA: TGTGCCAGCAGCCGTACCGGGGGGAATATACAAAGTAACTATGGCTACACCTTC
CDR3 protein: CASSRTGGNIQSNYGYTF

D gene: TRBD1
clone size: NA
J gene: TRBJ1-3
V gene: TRBV4-2
CDR3 DNA: TGTGCCAGCAGCCAAGATCTACAGGGGGCAACCGGAAACACCATATATTTT
CDR3 protein: CASSQDLQGATGNTIYF

D gene: NA
clone size: NA
J gene: TRBJ2-3
V gene: TRBV30
CDR3 DNA: TGTGCCTGGAGTGTAAAGGGAGGCACAGATACGCAGTATTTT
CDR3 protein: CAWSVKGGTDTQYF

D gene: TRBD2
clone size: NA
J gene: TRBJ2-1
V gene: TRBV5-1
CDR3 DNA: TGCGCCAGCAGCCCCCCGGGACTAGCGGGGGGCGGCAATGAGCAGTTCTTC
CDR3 protein: CASSPPGLAGGGNEQFF

D gene: TRBD2
clone size: NA
J gene: TRBJ2-1
V gene: TRBV28
CDR3 DNA: TGTGCCAGCAGTTTATATAACGGGGGGTACAATGAGCAGTTCTTC
CDR3 protein: CASSLYNGGYNEQFF

D gene: TRBD1
clone size: NA
J gene: TRBJ2-1
V gene: TRBV6-5
CDR3 DNA: TGTGCCAGCAGCCCGGACAGGGGCATCACGAATGAGCAGTTCTTC
CDR3 protein: CASSPDRGITNEQFF

D gene: NA
clone size: NA
J gene: TRBJ2-7
V gene: TRBV4-1
CDR3 DNA: TGCGCCAGCAGCCCCCGGACAGCTGCCTACGAGCAGTACTTC
CDR3 protein: CASSPRTAAYEQYF

D gene: NA
clone size: NA
J gene: TRBJ1-3
V gene: TRBV19
CDR3 DNA: TGTGCCAGTAGTATGGTCTACAGTGGAAACACCATATATTTT
CDR3 protein: CASSMVYSGNTIYF

D gene: NA
clone size: NA
J gene: TRBJ2-3
V gene: TRBV5-1
CDR3 DNA: TGCGCCAGCAGCTCTAACAGGGAAAGCACAGATACGCAGTATTTT
CDR3 protein: CASSSNRESTDTQYF

D gene: NA
clone size: NA
J gene: TRBJ1-5
V gene: TRBV7-8
CDR3 DNA: TGTGCCAGCAGCTTGGGCCGGGACATTTTCAATCAGCCCCAGCATTTT
CDR3 protein: CASSLGRDIFNQPQHF

D gene: NA
clone size: NA
J gene: TRBJ1-6
V gene: TRBV6-5
CDR3 DNA: TGTGCCAGCAGGCCCGGGGATTCACCCCTCCACTTT
CDR3 protein: CASRPGDSPLHF

D gene: NA
clone size: NA
J gene: TRBJ1-1
V gene: TRBV5-6
CDR3 DNA: TGTGCCAGCAGCAGAACAGGGTCCACTGAAGCTTTCTTT
CDR3 protein: CASSRTGSTEAFF

D gene: NA
clone size: few
J gene: TRBJ1-6
V gene: TRBV7-2
CDR3 DNA: TGTGCCAGCAGCTTAGTCGGCGGCAGCTCCTATAATTCACCCCTCCACTTT
CDR3 protein: CASSLVGGSSYNSPLHF

D gene: NA
clone size: NA
J gene: TRBJ1-4
V gene: TRBV7-2
CDR3 DNA: TGTGCCAGCAGCTTAGGGCCAGGGCTGGCTAATGAAAAACTGTTTTTT
CDR3 protein: CASSLGPGLANEKLFF

D gene: NA
clone size: NA
J gene: TRBJ1-2
V gene: TRBV19
CDR3 DNA: TGTGCCAGTAGTAGACAGGCCGAGCGATATGGCTACACCTTC
CDR3 protein: CASSRQAERYGYTF

D gene: NA
clone size: NA
J gene: TRBJ2-5
V gene: TRBV4-1
CDR3 DNA: TGCGCCAGCAGCCTTCCGGGACTTACGGAGACCCAGTACTTC
CDR3 protein: CASSLPGLTETQYF